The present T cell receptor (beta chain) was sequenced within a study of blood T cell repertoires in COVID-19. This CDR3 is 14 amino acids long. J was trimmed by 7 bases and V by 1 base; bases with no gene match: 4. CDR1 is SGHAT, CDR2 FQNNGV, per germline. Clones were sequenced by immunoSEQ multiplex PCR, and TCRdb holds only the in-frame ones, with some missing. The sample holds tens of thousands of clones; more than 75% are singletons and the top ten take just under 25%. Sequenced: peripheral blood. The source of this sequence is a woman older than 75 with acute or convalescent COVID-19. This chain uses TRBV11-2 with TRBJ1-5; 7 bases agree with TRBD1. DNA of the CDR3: TGTGCCAGCAGCTTAGTGGGGGGACAGCAGCCCCAGCATTTT. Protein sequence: CASSLVGGQQPQHF.